This T cell receptor (beta chain) was retrieved from a study of CD8 T cells in ankylosing spondylitis. With molecular barcodes, quantitative 5'-RACE was used to make the TCR beta libraries. TCRdb re-called the 5' RACE reads through MiXCR, storing one row per CDR3 protein. The sample holds a few hundred thousand distinct CDR3 sequences, around 20% seen once. Study results and limitations: Both synovial fluid and blood in reactive arthritis had previously been reported to carry some motif variants. Disease-linked clones, CD8+, were relatively rare in peripheral blood. For ankylosing spondylitis blood, a TCR beta motif of roughly 8 highly homologous variants appeared characteristic.

CDR1 and CDR2 from the germline V gene are SQVTM and ANQGSEA. CDR3 length: 12 residues. Trimming pared 4 bases from V and 1 base from J, leaving 8 bases between. About this clonotype itself: The target antigen is unknown.

This clonotype was obtained from a male donor with ankylosing spondylitis or in good health (not recorded which). This chain links TRBV29-1 with TRBJ2-7; D is unresolved. Source material: blood, either unsorted or a sorted T cell fraction (not recorded which). CDR3 sequence reads: CSVVGLSYEQYF. CDR3 sequence (DNA): TGCAGCGTTGTAGGGCTGTCCTACGAGCAGTACTTC.